This entry describes one TCR beta chain. The sample is drawn from a study of blood T cell repertoires in COVID-19. In the study's own analysis: Amplification of reference gene primers provided the estimated nucleated cell counts. TCRdb keeps only in-frame clones here, not all; method: immunoSEQ multiplex PCR. D and trimming were read from the DNA, whereas the V and J calls and clone size are those reported in that table. The table lists fewer than 350,000 clones, roughly 89% of them singletons. Germline loops: CDR1 LNHDA, CDR2 SQIVND (reference sequence). The V and J ends lost 5 bases and 8 bases, in that order; junction bases with no gene match: 19. CDR3 size: 18 residues. Everyone who took part was roughly 18 to 89 years old, and they came from about 25 US areas.

The TCR originated in a woman aged 35 to 49 who had recovered from COVID-19. The rearrangement links TRBV19 to TRBJ2-3; 10 nucleotides agree with TRBD2. Sequenced input: PBMCs or T cells enriched from blood (not recorded which). Here the CDR3 reads CASSLPGGTSAPTGTQYF. CDR3 bases: TGTGCCAGTAGTCTCCCGGGGGGGACTAGCGCTCCCACCGGTACGCAGTATTTT. Variable domain in full (rest from reference TRBV19 and TRBJ2-3): DGGITQSPKYLFRKEGQNVTLSCEQNLNHDAMYWYRQDPGQGLRLIYYSQIVNDFQKGDIAEGYSVSREKKESFPLTVTSAQKNPTAFYLCASSLPGGTSAPTGTQYFGPGTRLTVL.